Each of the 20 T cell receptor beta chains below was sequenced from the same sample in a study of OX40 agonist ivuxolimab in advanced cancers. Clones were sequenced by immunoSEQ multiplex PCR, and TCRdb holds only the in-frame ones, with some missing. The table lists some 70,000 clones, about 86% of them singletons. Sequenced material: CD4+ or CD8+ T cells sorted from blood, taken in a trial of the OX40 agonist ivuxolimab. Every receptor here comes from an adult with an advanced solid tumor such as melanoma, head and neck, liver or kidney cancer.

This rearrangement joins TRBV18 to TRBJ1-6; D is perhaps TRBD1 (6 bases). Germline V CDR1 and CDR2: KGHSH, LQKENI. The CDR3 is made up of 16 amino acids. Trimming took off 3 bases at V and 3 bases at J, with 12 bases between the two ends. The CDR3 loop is CASSPQQGGYNSPLHF. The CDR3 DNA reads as TGTGCCAGCTCACCCCAACAGGGTGGCTATAATTCACCCCTCCACTTT. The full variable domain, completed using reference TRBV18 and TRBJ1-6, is NAGVMQNPRHLVRRRGQEARLRCSPMKGHSHVYWYRQLPEEGLKFMVYLQKENIIDESGMPKERFSAEFPKEGPSILRIQQVVRGDSAAYFCASSPQQGGYNSPLHFGNGTRLTVT.

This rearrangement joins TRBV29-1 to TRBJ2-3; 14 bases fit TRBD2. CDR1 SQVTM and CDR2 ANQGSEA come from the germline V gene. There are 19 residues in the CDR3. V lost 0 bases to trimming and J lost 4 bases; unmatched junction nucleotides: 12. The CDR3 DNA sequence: TGCAGCGTTGAAGACCGGACTAGCGGGGGGCCACTGATGCCAGATACGCAGTATTTT. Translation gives CSVEDRTSGGPLMPDTQYF.

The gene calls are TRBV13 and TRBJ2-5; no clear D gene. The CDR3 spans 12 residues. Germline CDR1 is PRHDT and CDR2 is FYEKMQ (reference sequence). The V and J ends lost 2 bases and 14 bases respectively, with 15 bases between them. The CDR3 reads CASSLRATQLYF. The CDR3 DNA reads TGTGCCAGCAGCTTACGGGCGACACAACTCTACTTC.

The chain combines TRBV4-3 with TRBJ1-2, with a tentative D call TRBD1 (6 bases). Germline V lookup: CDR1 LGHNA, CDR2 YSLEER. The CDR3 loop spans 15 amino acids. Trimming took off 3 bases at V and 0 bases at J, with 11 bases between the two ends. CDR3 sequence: CASSQETGPNYGYTF. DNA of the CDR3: TGCGCCAGCAGCCAGGAGACAGGCCCTAACTATGGCTACACCTTC.

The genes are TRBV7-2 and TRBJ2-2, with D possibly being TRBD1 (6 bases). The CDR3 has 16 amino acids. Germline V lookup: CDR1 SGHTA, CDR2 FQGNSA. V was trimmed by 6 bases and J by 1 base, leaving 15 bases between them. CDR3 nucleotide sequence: TGTGCCAGCAGACCCGGACAGCACCTGAACACCGGGGAGCTGTTTTTT. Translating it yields CASRPGQHLNTGELFF.

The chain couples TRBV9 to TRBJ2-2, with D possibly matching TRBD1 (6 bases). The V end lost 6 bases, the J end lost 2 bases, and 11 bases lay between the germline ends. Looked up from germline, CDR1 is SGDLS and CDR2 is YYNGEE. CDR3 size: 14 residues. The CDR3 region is CASTPGHNTGELFF. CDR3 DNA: TGTGCCAGCACCCCGGGACACAACACCGGGGAGCTGTTTTTT.

The CDR3 region is CASSLIHEQYF. CDR3 DNA: TGTGCCAGCAGCTTGATCCACGAGCAGTACTTC. The chain couples TRBV5-6 to TRBJ2-7; D is uncertain. Trimming left V 1 base short and J 5 bases short, with 4 bases between. Germline CDR1 SGHDT, CDR2 YYEEEE. CDR3 length equals 11 residues.

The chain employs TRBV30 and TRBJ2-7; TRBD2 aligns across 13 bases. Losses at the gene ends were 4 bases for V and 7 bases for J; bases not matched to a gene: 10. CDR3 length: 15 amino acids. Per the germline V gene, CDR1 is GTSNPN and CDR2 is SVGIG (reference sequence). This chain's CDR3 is CAWMGTSGALGEQYF. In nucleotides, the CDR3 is TGTGCCTGGATGGGGACTAGCGGGGCCCTTGGGGAGCAGTACTTC.

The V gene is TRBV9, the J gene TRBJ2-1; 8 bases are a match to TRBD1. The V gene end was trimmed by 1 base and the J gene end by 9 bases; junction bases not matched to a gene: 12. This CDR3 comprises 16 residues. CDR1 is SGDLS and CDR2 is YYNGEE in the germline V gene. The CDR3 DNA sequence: TGTGCCAGCAGCGTAATGGCCTGGACAGGGCGGGGTGAGCAGTTCTTC. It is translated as CASSVMAWTGRGEQFF.

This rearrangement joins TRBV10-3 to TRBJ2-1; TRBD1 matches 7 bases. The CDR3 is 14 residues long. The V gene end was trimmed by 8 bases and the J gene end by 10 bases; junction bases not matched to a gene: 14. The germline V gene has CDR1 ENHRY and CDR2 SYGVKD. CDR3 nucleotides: TGTGCCATCCAAGGGGGCACGGGGCACAGGGAGCAGTTCTTC. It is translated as CAIQGGTGHREQFF.

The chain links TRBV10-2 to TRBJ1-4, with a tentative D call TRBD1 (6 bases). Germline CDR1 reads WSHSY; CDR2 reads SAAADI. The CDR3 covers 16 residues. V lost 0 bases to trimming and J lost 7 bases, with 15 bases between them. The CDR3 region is CASSESTGAGGEKLFF. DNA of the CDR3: TGCGCCAGCAGTGAGTCGACAGGCGCTGGGGGTGAAAAACTGTTTTTT.

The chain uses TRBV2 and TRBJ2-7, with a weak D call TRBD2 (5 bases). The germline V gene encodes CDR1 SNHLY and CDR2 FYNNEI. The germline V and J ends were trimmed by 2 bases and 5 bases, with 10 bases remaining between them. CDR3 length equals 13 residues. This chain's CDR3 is CASSEYAGHEQYF. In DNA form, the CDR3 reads TGTGCCAGCAGTGAATATGCGGGCCACGAGCAGTACTTC.

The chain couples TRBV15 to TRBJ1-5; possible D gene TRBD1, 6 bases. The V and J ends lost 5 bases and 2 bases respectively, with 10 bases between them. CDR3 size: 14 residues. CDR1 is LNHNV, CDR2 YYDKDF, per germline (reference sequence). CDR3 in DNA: TGTGCCACCAGCTCTAGGGGGGGCAATCAGCCCCAGCATTTT. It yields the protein CATSSRGGNQPQHF.

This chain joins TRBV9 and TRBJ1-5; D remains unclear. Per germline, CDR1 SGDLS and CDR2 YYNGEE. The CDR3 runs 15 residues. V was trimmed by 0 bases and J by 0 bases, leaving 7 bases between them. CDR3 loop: CASSVGPDSNQPQHF. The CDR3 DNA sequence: TGTGCCAGCAGCGTAGGTCCGGATAGCAATCAGCCCCAGCATTTT.

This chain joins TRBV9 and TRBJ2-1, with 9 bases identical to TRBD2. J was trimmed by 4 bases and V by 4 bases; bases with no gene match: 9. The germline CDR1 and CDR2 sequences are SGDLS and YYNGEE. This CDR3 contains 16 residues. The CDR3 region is CASSPQGLAGYNEQFF. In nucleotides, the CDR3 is TGTGCCAGCAGCCCCCAGGGGCTAGCGGGATACAATGAGCAGTTCTTC.

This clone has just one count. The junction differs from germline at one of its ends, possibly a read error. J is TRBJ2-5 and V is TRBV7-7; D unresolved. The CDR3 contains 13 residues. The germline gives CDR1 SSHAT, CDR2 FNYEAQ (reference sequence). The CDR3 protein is CASSLGYQETQYF. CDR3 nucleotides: TGTGCTAGCAGCTTAGGATATCAAGAGACCCAGTACTTC.

The CDR3 DNA sequence: TGTGCCAGCAGCTTAACCCAGGGGTCTAATGAAAAACTGTTTTTT. Translating it yields CASSLTQGSNEKLFF. This chain connects TRBV7-9 to TRBJ1-4, with D perhaps TRBD1 (6 bases). CDR1 is SEHNR and CDR2 is FQNEAQ in the germline V gene (reference sequence). V was shortened by 2 bases and J by 3 bases, with 10 bases between the two germline ends. The CDR3 contains 15 residues.

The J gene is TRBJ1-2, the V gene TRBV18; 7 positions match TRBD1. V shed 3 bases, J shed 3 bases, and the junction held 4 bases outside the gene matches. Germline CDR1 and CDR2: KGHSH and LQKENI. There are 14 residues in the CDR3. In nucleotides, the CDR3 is TGTGCCAGCTCACCGGCAGGGGGGGACTATGGCTACACCTTC. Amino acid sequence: CASSPAGGDYGYTF.

The CDR3 loop is CASSLTRYEQYF. CDR3 sequence (DNA): TGTGCCAGCAGCTTAACCCGGTACGAGCAGTACTTC. The rearrangement uses TRBV7-2 and TRBJ2-7, with D uncertain. The V end lost 2 bases, the J end lost 4 bases, and 6 bases lay between the germline ends. The CDR3 covers 12 residues. Germline CDR1 and CDR2: SGHTA and FQGNSA.

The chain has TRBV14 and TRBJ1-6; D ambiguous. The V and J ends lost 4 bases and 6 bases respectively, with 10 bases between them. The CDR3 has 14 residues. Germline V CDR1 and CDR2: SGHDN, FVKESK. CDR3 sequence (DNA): TGTGCCAGCAGCCCCCGAGGGCGTAATTCACCCCTCCACTTT. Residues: CASSPRGRNSPLHF.